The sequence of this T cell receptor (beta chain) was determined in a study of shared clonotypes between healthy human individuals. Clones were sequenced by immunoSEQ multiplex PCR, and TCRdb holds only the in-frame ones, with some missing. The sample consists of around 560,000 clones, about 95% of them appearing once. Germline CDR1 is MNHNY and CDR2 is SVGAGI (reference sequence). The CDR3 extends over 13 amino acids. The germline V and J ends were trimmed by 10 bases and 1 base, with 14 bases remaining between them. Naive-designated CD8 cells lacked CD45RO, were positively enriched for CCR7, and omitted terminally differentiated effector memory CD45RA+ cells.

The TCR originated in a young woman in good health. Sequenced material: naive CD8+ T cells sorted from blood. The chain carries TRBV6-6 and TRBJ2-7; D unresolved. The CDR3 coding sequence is TGTGCCACCGCGCTCGGTCTATCCTACGAGCAGTACTTC. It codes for CATALGLSYEQYF.